The next 25 T cell receptor beta chains were all read from a single sample in a study of metastatic and nonmetastatic thyroid tumors (dated by TCRdb to 2018 to 2021). Library method: PCR. The listed sequencing device is Illumina HiSeq 4000. Starting from the raw public reads, TCRdb applied fastp trimming at Q25, assembled clones with MiXCR and retained in-frame beta chains. The sample table shows roughly 25,000 clones, and more than 12% are seen once. The top ten constitute roughly 3.3% of the sample. Before undergoing thyroid surgery, none of the patients had been given any kind of treatment. Sample: blood. These receptors all come from a female donor with papillary thyroid cancer or a benign thyroid nodule (not recorded which). Some clones in this sample may be carry-over from other donors' samples.

The DNA of the CDR3 is TGTGCCAGCAGCTTATTAGGAGCGGCCAGCACAGATACGCAGTATTTT. The encoded protein is CASSLLGAASTDTQYF. The V and J genes are TRBV7-3 and TRBJ2-3; the D gene is possibly TRBD2 (5 bases). V was cut by 2 bases and J by 0 bases, with 12 bases left in between. Germline values: CDR1 SGHTA, CDR2 FQGTGA. The CDR3 runs to 16 residues.

This clone was observed many times. The chain couples TRBV6-2 or TRBV6-3 to TRBJ2-5; the match to TRBD1 covers 8 bases. Germline lookup yields CDR1 MNHEY and CDR2 SVGEGT. The CDR3 totals 14 residues. J was trimmed by 3 bases and V by 0 bases; bases with no gene match: 0. The CDR3 loop reads CASSYSTGEETQYF. The CDR3 DNA is TGTGCCAGCAGTTACTCGACAGGGGAAGAGACCCAGTACTTC.

V is TRBV10-3 and J is TRBJ2-2; 9 positions agree with TRBD2. The CDR3 runs 16 residues. Losses at the gene ends were 10 bases for V and 1 base for J; bases not matched to a gene: 10. Germline assignment: CDR1 ENHRY and CDR2 SYGVKD. CDR3 loop: CATTLAGYQNTGELFF. CDR3 DNA sequence: TGTGCCACCACTCTAGCGGGGTACCAGAACACCGGGGAGCTGTTTTTT.

This clone was picked up many times. The chain carries TRBV12-3 or TRBV12-4 and TRBJ2-4; tentatively, D is TRBD2 (7 bases). V was cut by 3 bases and J by 5 bases, with 17 bases left in between. The CDR3 has 16 residues. The CDR3 nucleotides are TGTGCCAGCAGTTTTGGGGGGGGCTTTACTCAAAACATTCAGTACTTC. Amino acids: CASSFGGGFTQNIQYF.

Notes on this clone: A much larger clone is a single base away; this may be a read error. The gene calls are TRBV5-4 and TRBJ2-5; 8 positions agree with TRBD1. Germline CDR1 SGHNT, CDR2 YYREEE (reference sequence). This CDR3 region has 15 residues. Written as DNA, the CDR3 is TGTGCCAGCAGCTTTAGGACAGGGCAAGAAGAGAACCAGTACTTC. It translates to CASSFRTGQEENQYF.

This clone has at least ten counts. This chain uses TRBV20-1 with TRBJ2-1, with a possible D match to TRBD2 (6 bases). The CDR3 length is 13 residues. V was clipped by 6 bases and J by 9 bases, with 18 bases between them. Germline CDR1 reads DFQATT; CDR2 reads SNEGSKA (reference sequence). CDR3 sequence reads: CSAHVGGFSEQFF. CDR3 nucleotides: TGCAGTGCCCACGTCGGGGGATTTAGTGAGCAGTTCTTC.

This clone turned up a few times. The chain joins TRBV27 to TRBJ2-5; TRBD1 or TRBD2 may be the D gene (5 bases each). CDR3 length: 17 amino acids. Trimming shortened V by 6 bases and J by 3 bases, and 23 bases separated the two germline ends. Germline lookup yields CDR1 MNHEY and CDR2 SMNVEV (reference sequence). CDR3 in DNA: TGTGCCAGCAGACCCCTTGGGGACGGGAAGGAAAAAGAGACCCAGTACTTC. This sequence encodes CASRPLGDGKEKETQYF.

This clone was seen repeatedly, ten times or more. The chain uses TRBV7-2 and TRBJ2-5; tentatively, D is TRBD2 (5 bases). V was trimmed by 5 bases and J by 0 bases, leaving 13 bases between them. Per the germline V gene, CDR1 is SGHTA and CDR2 is FQGNSA. The length of the CDR3 is 15 residues. CDR3 loop: CASSLRGEDQETQYF. The CDR3 DNA sequence: TGTGCCAGCAGCCTCCGGGGTGAGGACCAAGAGACCCAGTACTTC.

V is TRBV6-1 and J is TRBJ2-3, with TRBD1 matching over 8 bases. Germline loops: CDR1 MNHNS, CDR2 SASEGT. CDR3 length: 16 residues. Trimming cost V 7 bases and J 0 bases; bases outside gene matches: 9. In nucleotides, the CDR3 is TGTGCCAGCAATCTGGGGACAGGAACAAGCACAGATACGCAGTATTTT. Translated: CASNLGTGTSTDTQYF.

This clone was observed at least ten times. The chain employs TRBV6-2 or TRBV6-3 and TRBJ1-1; D remains unclear. The CDR3 runs 15 residues. The V and J ends lost 6 bases and 1 base respectively, with 15 bases between them. The V gene's germline CDR1 is MNHEY and CDR2 SVGEGT. CDR3 nucleotides: TGTGCCAGCAGCTTGGGCAGTTGGAAGAACACTGAAGCTTTCTTT. It yields the protein CASSLGSWKNTEAFF.

In its sample, this clone ranks as medium-sized. The chain has TRBV6-2 or TRBV6-3 and TRBJ1-5, with 10 nucleotides matching TRBD1. Germline values: CDR1 MNHEY, CDR2 SVGEGT. This CDR3 comprises 12 residues. Trimming at V came to 7 bases and at J to 11 bases, leaving 5 bases not matched to a gene. The CDR3 DNA reads TGTGCCAGCACCAGGACAGGGGGAACCCAGCATTTT. It codes for CASTRTGGTQHF.

This clone was picked up many times. The chain recombines TRBV5-1 with TRBJ2-1, with TRBD2 matching 9 bases. The CDR3 spans 16 residues. Per the germline V gene, CDR1 is SGHRS and CDR2 is YFSETQ. V trimming: 4 bases; J trimming: 9 bases; junction bases outside the gene matches: 14. CDR3 region: CASSPDLAGKSGEQFF. The CDR3 DNA follows: TGCGCCAGCAGCCCAGACCTAGCGGGAAAGTCGGGTGAGCAGTTCTTC.

V is TRBV4-1 and J is TRBJ2-7; D uncertain. CDR1 and CDR2 from the germline V gene are MGHRA and YSYEKL. CDR3 length: 13 amino acids. Deletions cut 4 bases from V and 0 bases from J, with 7 bases between. For the CDR3, the DNA is TGCGCCAGCAGCCCGAAGATCTCCTACGAGCAGTACTTC. This gives the protein CASSPKISYEQYF.

This clone was detected ten times or more. The CDR3 DNA reads TGTGCCAGCAGCTCCCAGGGGATCGGCACAGATACGCAGTATTTT. It codes for CASSSQGIGTDTQYF. The gene calls are TRBV7-9 and TRBJ2-3; D is perhaps TRBD1 (6 bases). The CDR3 totals 15 residues. Trimming pared 4 bases from V and 1 base from J, leaving 12 bases between. Per the germline V gene, CDR1 is SEHNR and CDR2 is FQNEAQ (reference sequence).

This chain connects TRBV20-1 to TRBJ2-5; TRBD2 agrees at 7 bases. Germline trimming cut 1 base from V and 4 bases from J; bases unmatched to any gene: 9. Germline CDR1 is DFQATT and CDR2 is SNEGSKA (reference sequence). The CDR3 covers 15 residues. The CDR3 sequence: CSARGIWRERETQYF. CDR3 bases: TGCAGTGCTAGAGGTATTTGGCGGGAGCGAGAGACCCAGTACTTC.

This clone was counted at least ten times. The chain has TRBV14 and TRBJ2-1; 8 nucleotides agree with TRBD1. The V segment lost 5 bases and the J segment 9 bases; nucleotides outside the gene matches: 3. The germline CDR1 and CDR2 sequences are SGHDN and FVKESK. CDR3 length: 12 amino acids. CDR3 loop: CASSTTGVEQFF. DNA for the CDR3: TGTGCCAGCAGCACGACAGGGGTTGAGCAGTTCTTC.

The genes are TRBV30 and TRBJ2-1, with 11 bases aligning to TRBD1. J lost 0 bases, V lost 1 base, and 2 bases had no gene match. Germline lookup yields CDR1 GTSNPN and CDR2 SVGIG (reference sequence). The CDR3 has 16 amino acids. The CDR3 sequence is CAWSGGTGGSYNEQFF. CDR3 in DNA: TGTGCCTGGAGTGGGGGGACAGGGGGCTCCTACAATGAGCAGTTCTTC.

This clone was picked up a small number of times. The junction departs from germline at one end; a sequencing error may be responsible. The chain has TRBV6-1 and TRBJ2-3; D is ambiguous. Germline CDR1 reads MNHNS; CDR2 reads SASEGT. This CDR3 region has 15 residues. In DNA form, the CDR3 reads TGTGCCAGCAGATCGGCCCGGGTTCTCACAGATGCGCAGTATTTT. This codes for CASRSARVLTDAQYF.

This clone was counted ten times or more. Germline and junction disagree at one end, which may indicate a read error. This specimen includes other DNA sequences encoding the same CDR3. The chain joins TRBV7-9 to TRBJ1-3; tentatively, D is TRBD1 (5 bases). Germline V gives CDR1 SEHNR, CDR2 FQNEAQ (reference sequence). CDR3 size: 18 residues. CDR3 sequence: CASSLGGATRSLGNTIYF. CDR3 nucleotides: TGTGCCAGCAGCTTAGGAGGGGCGACCCGAAGCCTCGGAAACACCATATACTTT.

This clone was detected many times. This chain uses TRBV2 with TRBJ1-1, with D perhaps TRBD1 (5 bases). Deletions cut 8 bases from V and 2 bases from J, with 21 bases between. The CDR3 is made up of 16 amino acids. The germline gives CDR1 SNHLY, CDR2 FYNNEI. In nucleotides, the CDR3 is TGTGCCAGCTCTACTCGGTGGGGGTCGGGTAACACTGAAGCTTTCTTT. This translates into CASSTRWGSGNTEAFF.

This clone has more than one count but fewer than ten. V and J are TRBV6-1 and TRBJ2-7; 9 positions match TRBD1. V shed 7 bases, J shed 4 bases, and the junction held 8 bases outside the gene matches. Germline V lookup: CDR1 MNHNS, CDR2 SASEGT. This CDR3 is built from 14 residues. The CDR3 coding sequence is TGTGCCAGCACTTCGGGACAGGGCCTATACGAGCAGTACTTC. This gives the protein CASTSGQGLYEQYF.

The chain is built from TRBV5-1 and TRBJ2-7; TRBD1 matches 10 bases. The CDR3 is made up of 17 amino acids. Per the germline V gene, CDR1 is SGHRS and CDR2 is YFSETQ. The V and J ends lost 2 bases and 1 base, in that order; junction bases with no gene match: 9. The CDR3 coding sequence is TGCGCCAGCAGCTTACGCCCACCGGGACAGGGGTCCTACGAGCAGTACTTC. Translated, it gives CASSLRPPGQGSYEQYF.

CDR3 DNA sequence: TGTGCCAGCAGTCTAATTCTAGCGGCAGGATCCTACGAGCAGTACTTC. It specifies CASSLILAAGSYEQYF. The chain is built from TRBV25-1 and TRBJ2-7, with 7 bases aligning to TRBD2. Germline CDR1 and CDR2: MGHDK and SYGVNS. This CDR3 comprises 16 residues. Losses at the gene ends were 5 bases for V and 1 base for J; bases not matched to a gene: 11.

Ten or more counts support this clone. The chain uses TRBV5-4 and TRBJ2-5; D remains ambiguous. The CDR3 is made up of 13 amino acids. Trimming cost V 4 bases and J 1 base, with 8 bases left between them. Germline V gene sequence: CDR1 SGHNT, CDR2 YYREEE (reference sequence). DNA for the CDR3: TGTGCCAGCAGCCCTCCGACCCAAGAGACCCAGTACTTC. Residues: CASSPPTQETQYF.

The chain joins TRBV15 to TRBJ1-1, with D possibly being TRBD1 (6 bases). Germline-derived CDR1 and CDR2 are LNHNV and YYDKDF (reference sequence). Trimming cost V 1 base and J 1 base, with 10 bases left between them. The CDR3 spans 15 residues. DNA of the CDR3: TGTGCCACCAGCAGAGGGGGGGCTGGGAACACTGAAGCTTTCTTT. Translating gives CATSRGGAGNTEAFF.